This is a list of T cell receptor beta chains from one sample in a study of T cell responses to AZD1222 COVID-19 vaccine. Some clones are missing from TCRdb's copy, which holds only in-frame ones; the method was immunoSEQ multiplex PCR. The sample contains about 80,000 clones, 80% to 90% of which appear only once. Sequenced here: peripheral blood, sampled 28 days after the second AZD1222 dose. These receptors were taken from an adult who received the AZD1222 COVID-19 vaccine. Each CDR3 is given without its conserved first and last residue. Part of the rows lack a size; the others show once, few, many or a class for expanded clones.

clone_size: few
v_call: TRBV7-9
cdr3_aa: ASSYSTIFEAF

clone_size: -
v_call: TRBV2
cdr3_aa: ASSRDRAEQY

clone_size: -
v_call: TRBV29-1
cdr3_aa: SVVGAVGSNEKLF

clone_size: -
v_call: TRBV11-3
cdr3_aa: ASSLVGAGSTGQETQY

clone_size: -
v_call: TRBV2
cdr3_aa: ASRLAGGRETQY

clone_size: -
v_call: TRBV18
cdr3_aa: ASSQGVNEQF

clone_size: once
v_call: TRBV9
cdr3_aa: ASSQRLAGYNEQF

clone_size: -
v_call: TRBV3-1/TRBV3-2
cdr3_aa: ASSQDSGRYNEQF

clone_size: once
v_call: TRBV6-5
cdr3_aa: ASRDRQSSGNTIY

clone_size: few
v_call: TRBV6-5
cdr3_aa: ASHRAKNSPLH

clone_size: -
v_call: TRBV6-4
cdr3_aa: ASSTEGHTEAF

clone_size: -
v_call: TRBV6-5
cdr3_aa: ASSRTGNTGELF

clone_size: -
v_call: TRBV11-2
cdr3_aa: ASSSRGITNEKLF

clone_size: -
v_call: TRBV27
cdr3_aa: ASSLSGTGVPYEQY

clone_size: -
v_call: TRBV2
cdr3_aa: ASSEEWGGGLGRPTDTQY

clone_size: -
v_call: TRBV25-1
cdr3_aa: ASSDQGSEDQPQH

clone_size: -
v_call: TRBV28
cdr3_aa: ASSLAGGRETQY

clone_size: -
v_call: TRBV5-1
cdr3_aa: ASSLRARGDGYT

clone_size: -
v_call: TRBV28
cdr3_aa: ASNLGTATNYGYT

clone_size: -
v_call: TRBV11-1
cdr3_aa: ASSRWTVYNEQF

clone_size: -
v_call: TRBV5-1
cdr3_aa: ASSFKPGNSPLH

clone_size: -
v_call: TRBV7-2
cdr3_aa: ASSLDRGGTGELF

clone_size: -
v_call: TRBV6-1
cdr3_aa: ASSEALVTVRNQPQH